This T cell receptor beta chain appears in the sequencing data of a study of T cell responses to AZD1222 COVID-19 vaccine. On this clone: Antigen specificity is unknown.

Method: immunoSEQ multiplex PCR; TCRdb's copy keeps in-frame clones and lacks some. Of about 150,000 clones listed, just over 90% were seen once; the top ten hold around 2.8%. V lost 4 bases to trimming and J lost 0 bases; unmatched junction nucleotides: 7. The germline gives CDR1 MGHRA, CDR2 YSYEKL. This CDR3 contains 16 residues. Study-level points and caveats: Baseline seropositivity characterized only a handful of AZD1222 recipients. Possibly, clonal diversity was underestimated; donors were largely white British and included more females.

The genes are TRBV4-1 and TRBJ2-7, with 9 bases that match TRBD1. The clonotype was recovered from an adult in good health. Sequenced material: peripheral blood, taken on day 0 of MenACWY control vaccination. For the CDR3, the DNA is TGCGCCAGCAGCCGCTCCGGGACAGGGAGCTCCTACGAGCAGTACTTC. Translated, it gives CASSRSGTGSSYEQYF.